Following are 16 T cell receptor beta chains from one sample sequenced in a study of T cell responses to AZD1222 COVID-19 vaccine. The table came from immunoSEQ multiplex PCR; TCRdb's copy has only in-frame clones and leaves some out. The sample gives roughly 120,000 clones, roughly 87% of which show up once; 4% to 6% is in the top ten. The sample in question was peripheral blood, obtained on day 0 of AZD1222 vaccination. The receptors were gathered from an adult in good health.

J is TRBJ1-2 and V is TRBV28, with D maybe TRBD1 (5 bases). V was clipped by 2 bases and J by 3 bases, with 22 bases between them. Germline V gives CDR1 MDHEN, CDR2 SYDVKM. The length of the CDR3 is 18 residues. The CDR3 loop is CASSLRRGTGVGYYGYTF. CDR3 DNA: TGTGCCAGCAGTTTAAGGCGCGGGACGGGGGTCGGGTACTATGGCTACACCTTC.

The CDR3: CASSQDYGSGSSVRSYEQYF. The CDR3 DNA follows: TGCGCCAGCAGCCAAGATTACGGTAGCGGGAGTAGCGTACGCTCCTACGAGCAGTACTTC. The chain employs TRBV4-3 and TRBJ2-7; 9 nucleotides align to TRBD2. Trimming at V came to 0 bases and at J to 0 bases, leaving 15 bases not matched to a gene. The CDR3 has 20 residues. Germline CDR1 is LGHNA and CDR2 is YSLEER.

The sample holds one count of this clone. This chain links TRBV19 with TRBJ2-7, with 9 nucleotides matching TRBD2. This CDR3 is built from 15 residues. Germline loops: CDR1 LNHDA, CDR2 SQIVND (reference sequence). The ends lost 6 bases at V and 0 bases at J; junction bases unmatched: 6. CDR3 protein: CASSPTSGPSYEQYF. CDR3 coding DNA: TGTGCCAGTAGCCCTACTAGCGGGCCCTCCTACGAGCAGTACTTC.

The V and J genes are TRBV5-4 and TRBJ1-6; perhaps TRBD1 as D (5 bases). V shed 3 bases and J shed 10 bases, with 17 bases lying between them. The germline CDR1 and CDR2 sequences are SGHNT and YYREEE (reference sequence). This CDR3 is built from 15 residues. The CDR3 coding sequence is TGTGCCAGCAGCTCCGGGACCGAGCTAGTCTCACCCCTCCACTTT. It encodes CASSSGTELVSPLHF.

V gene TRBV7-6 combines with J gene TRBJ2-1; D might be TRBD1 (6 bases). Germline loops: CDR1 SGHVS, CDR2 FNYEAQ. Trimming took off 4 bases at V and 9 bases at J, with 13 bases between the two ends. This CDR3 is 13 amino acids long. This CDR3 is CASSSIQGPEQFF. CDR3 nucleotides: TGTGCCAGCAGCTCGATACAGGGACCTGAGCAGTTCTTC.

This clone has a handful of counts. This rearrangement joins TRBV2 to TRBJ1-5; D perhaps matches TRBD1 (5 bases). CDR1 is SNHLY and CDR2 is FYNNEI in the germline V gene. The CDR3 has 12 amino acids. Trimming removed 8 bases at V and 4 bases at J, with 9 bases between. The CDR3 nucleotides are TGTGCCAGCTCAGGGAGTAATCAGCCCCAGCATTTT. Protein: CASSGSNQPQHF.

The chain has TRBV6-5 and TRBJ2-7; D is ambiguous. The CDR3 length is 13 residues. From germline, CDR1 is MNHEY and CDR2 SVGAGI. Trimming cost V 4 bases and J 7 bases, with 14 bases left between them. Here the CDR3 reads CASSLHQKGEQYF. For the CDR3, the DNA is TGTGCCAGCAGTTTACATCAGAAGGGTGAGCAGTACTTC.

This chain joins TRBV7-9 and TRBJ2-3; 8 positions match TRBD2. The CDR3 is 14 amino acids. The junction had 3 bases not matched to a gene; V was cut back by 1 base and J by 6 bases. CDR1 is SEHNR and CDR2 is FQNEAQ in the germline V gene (reference sequence). CDR3 DNA sequence: TGTGCCAGCAGCTTAGAAGCGGGAGCGGATACGCAGTATTTT. Translated: CASSLEAGADTQYF. The full variable domain, completed using reference TRBV7-9 and TRBJ2-3, is DTGVSQNPRHKITKRGQNVTFRCDPISEHNRLYWYRQTLGQGPEFLTYFQNEAQLEKSRLLSDRFSAERPKGSFSTLEIQRTEQGDSAMYLCASSLEAGADTQYFGPGTRLTVL.

The chain recombines TRBV19 with TRBJ2-1; 7 nucleotides align to TRBD2. Looked up from germline, CDR1 is LNHDA and CDR2 is SQIVND (reference sequence). Trimming cost V 6 bases and J 6 bases; bases outside gene matches: 8. The CDR3 totals 14 residues. The CDR3 coding sequence is TGTGCCAGTAGCCCGGGACTATCCCTCAATGAGCAGTTCTTC. The encoded protein is CASSPGLSLNEQFF.

This clone was counted once. The rearrangement uses TRBV6-5 and TRBJ1-6; D is possibly TRBD1 (5 bases). The CDR3 is made up of 13 amino acids. Per the germline V gene, CDR1 is MNHEY and CDR2 is SVGAGI. V gave up 4 bases and J gave up 8 bases, with 9 bases separating them. The CDR3 DNA sequence: TGTGCCAGCAGTTCCAGGGAATATTCACCCCTCCACTTT. It specifies CASSSREYSPLHF.

The chain couples TRBV2 to TRBJ2-7; TRBD1 matches 8 bases. The junction had 14 bases not matched to a gene; V was cut back by 4 bases and J by 3 bases. Germline V CDR1 and CDR2: SNHLY, FYNNEI. This CDR3 is 17 amino acids long. CDR3 DNA: TGTGCCAGCAGTGTTGAACAGGGGGGCGTCGACCTCTACGAGCAGTACTTC. This codes for CASSVEQGGVDLYEQYF.

The chain employs TRBV6-5 and TRBJ2-1, with 10 bases that match TRBD2. With 8 bases clipped from V and 10 bases from J, the junction kept 14 bases outside the gene matches. The CDR3 totals 15 residues. Looked up from germline, CDR1 is MNHEY and CDR2 is SVGAGI. CDR3 sequence: CASFPGSGGRHEQFF. The CDR3 DNA is TGTGCCAGCTTCCCTGGTAGCGGGGGGCGCCACGAGCAGTTCTTC.

The chain links TRBV11-2 to TRBJ2-5; a weak D match, TRBD2 (6 bases). CDR3 length: 15 amino acids. V lost 5 bases, J lost 4 bases, and 17 bases lay in between. CDR1 is SGHAT and CDR2 is FQNNGV in the germline V gene. CDR3 nucleotide sequence: TGTGCCAGCAGCCGGACCCCGAGAGCGGGAGAGACCCAGTACTTC. This codes for CASSRTPRAGETQYF.

The genes are TRBV29-1 and TRBJ2-3, with D perhaps assigned TRBD1 or TRBD2 (6 bases each). CDR3 length equals 16 residues. V lost 0 bases and J lost 0, with 13 bases in between. CDR1 and CDR2 (germline): SQVTM, ANQGSEA. CDR3 in amino acids: CSVEDVGGTSTDTQYF. CDR3 coding DNA: TGCAGCGTTGAAGACGTGGGGGGCACAAGCACAGATACGCAGTATTTT.

The V gene is TRBV5-4, the J gene TRBJ2-7, with D maybe TRBD2 (5 bases). Between the trimmed V and J ends, which lost 2 bases and 5 bases, there was a span of 14 bases. Germline CDR1 reads SGHNT; CDR2 reads YYREEE (reference sequence). The CDR3 is made up of 14 amino acids. The CDR3 here is CASSLDGMIHEQYF. CDR3 nucleotides: TGTGCCAGCAGCTTAGACGGGATGATCCACGAGCAGTACTTC.

V gene TRBV7-2 combines with J gene TRBJ1-3, with a weak D call TRBD1 (5 bases). The germline V and J ends were trimmed by 5 bases and 0 bases, with 20 bases remaining between them. Germline V lookup: CDR1 SGHTA, CDR2 FQGNSA. The CDR3 spans 18 residues. The CDR3: CASSPGDGLWHSGNTIYF. The CDR3 DNA reads as TGTGCCAGCAGCCCCGGGGACGGACTCTGGCACTCTGGAAACACCATATATTTT.